The rows below give T cell receptor beta chains drawn from one sample of a study of cytomegalovirus exposure and HLA in healthy donors. The repertoire was sequenced with immunoSEQ multiplex PCR; TCRdb's copy has only in-frame clones and lacks some. The sample contains 130,000 to 150,000 clones, over 80% of which appear only once. Sample: PBMCs. The receptor source for this set is a man between 18 and 35 years old in good health and CMV-seropositive. Each CDR3 is given with its conserved first and last residue. D genes are given only for firm matches. Only part of the rows carry a size: once, few, many, or a class if the clone is expanded.

D: .
size: .
J: TRBJ1-5
V: TRBV7-9
DNA: TGTGCCAGCAGCTTTGCGGGAACCCAGCCCCAGCATTTT
CDR3: CASSFAGTQPQHF

D: TRBD1
size: .
J: TRBJ1-2
V: TRBV4-1
DNA: TGCGCCAGCAGCCAAACCGGACAGGCTCTGATCTATGGCTACACCTTC
CDR3: CASSQTGQALIYGYTF

D: .
size: .
J: TRBJ2-1
V: TRBV11-3
DNA: TGTGCCAGCAGCTTATTGGCCCATGAGCAGTTCTTC
CDR3: CASSLLAHEQFF

D: TRBD1
size: .
J: TRBJ1-1
V: TRBV12-5
DNA: TGTGCTAGTGGTTTGGGGCAGGGGGCGAGCACTGAAGCTTTCTTT
CDR3: CASGLGQGASTEAFF

D: .
size: .
J: TRBJ2-1
V: TRBV4-1
DNA: TGCGCCAGCAGCCAAGTCGGAGCCTTCTACAATGAGCAGTTCTTC
CDR3: CASSQVGAFYNEQFF

D: .
size: .
J: TRBJ2-3
V: TRBV6-1
DNA: TGTGCCAGCAGTGTAGACAGGTCGGCAGATACGCAGTATTTT
CDR3: CASSVDRSADTQYF

D: .
size: .
J: TRBJ2-1
V: TRBV11-3
DNA: TGTGCCAGCAGCCGGGGGGCGGTTACGTACAATGAGCAGTTCTTC
CDR3: CASSRGAVTYNEQFF

D: TRBD1
size: .
J: TRBJ1-1
V: TRBV29-1
DNA: TGCAGCGTGGGACAGAAAGCTTTCTTT
CDR3: CSVGQKAFF

D: .
size: .
J: TRBJ2-1
V: TRBV19
DNA: TGTGCCAGTAGGGGGAGGCTTGGGGATAACAATGAGCAGTTCTTC
CDR3: CASRGRLGDNNEQFF

D: .
size: once
J: TRBJ2-2
V: TRBV5-4
DNA: TGTGCCAGCAGCTACGACAGGCTCAACACCGGGGAGCTGTTTTTT
CDR3: CASSYDRLNTGELFF

D: .
size: .
J: TRBJ2-7
V: TRBV27
DNA: TGTGCCAGCAGTTTGGGCAGGAACTACGAGCAGTACTTC
CDR3: CASSLGRNYEQYF